Described below is a single T cell receptor beta chain sequence and its context. Its antigen is currently unknown. Once RNA had been extracted, it was reverse transcribed into cDNA to act as the sequencing template. TCRdb's copy holds only in-frame clones and misses some; the assay was immunoSEQ multiplex PCR. This repertoire shows about 12,000 clones, 45% to 70% found once; its top ten account for 10% to 15%. This specimen comes from a study of CD8+ T cells in alopecia areata. Study context: The tofacitinib course ran for 6 to 18 months and was followed by 6 months off drug. Broader study findings: Scalp samples also yield sequences of resident alphabeta T cells from normal skin. Greater clonality was observed in lesional scalp samples, especially alopecia totalis/universalis, versus normal scalp.

Researchers gathered lesional scalp punch biopsies and peripheral blood from patients with alopecia areata. CDR1 is GTSNPN and CDR2 is SVGIG in the germline V gene (reference sequence). The V end was cut by 5 bases, the J end by 2 bases, with 9 bases between. This CDR3 region has 13 residues. Sequences were obtained from skin. The rearrangement uses TRBV30 and TRBJ2-2; D remains ambiguous. The TCR was taken from a human donor with alopecia areata. The CDR3 DNA is TGTGCCTGGGGCCCGGGCAACACCGGGGAGCTGTTTTTT. Amino acid sequence: CAWGPGNTGELFF.